Listed below are T cell receptor beta chains from one sample, sequenced in a study of early T cells in non-severe SARS-CoV-2 infection. TCRdb ran MiXCR on the 5' RACE reads and lists one entry per CDR3 protein. This sample has 75,000 to 100,000 distinct CDR3 sequences, with around 14% found just once. Input material: whole blood. Receptor source: an adult who was a healthcare worker with PCR-confirmed SARS-CoV-2 infection or an uninfected control (not recorded which). Each CDR3 is given with its conserved first and last residue. Each record gives: J gene, V gene, CDR3 protein.

j_gene: TRBJ2-7
v_gene: TRBV7-2
CDR3aa: CASTAGGTLYEQYF

j_gene: TRBJ1-2
v_gene: TRBV20-1
CDR3aa: CSARRGGDGYTF

j_gene: TRBJ2-2
v_gene: TRBV7-3
CDR3aa: CASSSQPTGELFF

j_gene: TRBJ2-3
v_gene: TRBV20-1
CDR3aa: CSAQQGELLTDTQYF

j_gene: TRBJ1-1
v_gene: TRBV6-1
CDR3aa: CASSEKEGVTEAFF

j_gene: TRBJ2-1
v_gene: TRBV7-8
CDR3aa: CASSSGGFHNEQFF

j_gene: TRBJ1-2
v_gene: TRBV6-5
CDR3aa: CASSYSTAAYGYTF

j_gene: TRBJ1-2
v_gene: TRBV2
CDR3aa: CASSEAFYGYTF

j_gene: TRBJ2-1
v_gene: TRBV20-1
CDR3aa: CSAIPGLDYNEQFF

j_gene: TRBJ2-7
v_gene: TRBV2
CDR3aa: CASSEAAFSYEQYF

j_gene: TRBJ1-2
v_gene: TRBV20-1
CDR3aa: CSALRLKDYGYTF

j_gene: TRBJ2-3
v_gene: TRBV16
CDR3aa: CASSQEVQTDTQYF

j_gene: TRBJ2-2
v_gene: TRBV12-3/TRBV12-4
CDR3aa: CASSLIGAGELFF